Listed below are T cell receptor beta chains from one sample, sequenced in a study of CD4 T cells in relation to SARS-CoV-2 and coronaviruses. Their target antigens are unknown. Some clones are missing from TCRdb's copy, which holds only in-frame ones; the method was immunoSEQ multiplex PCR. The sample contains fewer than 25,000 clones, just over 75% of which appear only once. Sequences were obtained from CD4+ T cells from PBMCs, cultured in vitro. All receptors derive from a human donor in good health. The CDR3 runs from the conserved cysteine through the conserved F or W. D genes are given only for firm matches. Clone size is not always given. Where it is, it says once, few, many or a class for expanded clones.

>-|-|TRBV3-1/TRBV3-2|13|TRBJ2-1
TGTGCCAGCAGCCAACCTTTAGCGAATGAGCAGTTCTTC
CASSQPLANEQFF
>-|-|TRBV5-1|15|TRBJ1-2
TGCGCCAGCAGCTCCTTACACGGCGGCGTCTATGGCTACACCTTC
CASSSLHGGVYGYTF
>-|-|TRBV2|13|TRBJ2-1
TGTGCCAGCGCAGGGACGTTCGTCGATGAGCAGTTCTTC
CASAGTFVDEQFF
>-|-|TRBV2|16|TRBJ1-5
TGTGCCAGCAGCCTAGTGGGGCTTTATAGCAATCAGCCCCAGCATTTT
CASSLVGLYSNQPQHF
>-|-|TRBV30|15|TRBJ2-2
TGTGCCTGGAGTGGCGTGGGCACTAACACCGGGGAGCTGTTTTTT
CAWSGVGTNTGELFF
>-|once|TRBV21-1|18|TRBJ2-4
TGTGCCAACTCTTTCCTTCCCGGGCCCGAAGAGGATAAAAACATTCAGTACTTC
CANSFLPGPEEDKNIQYF
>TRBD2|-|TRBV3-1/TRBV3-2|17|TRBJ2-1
TGTGCCAGCAGCCAAGAATCAGAAGCGGGGGGGCGGAATGAGCAGTTCTTC
CASSQESEAGGRNEQFF
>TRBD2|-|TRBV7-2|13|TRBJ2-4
TGTGCCAGCAGCTTGCCTGGGGGGGACATTCAGTACTTC
CASSLPGGDIQYF
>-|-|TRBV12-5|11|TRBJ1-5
TGTGCTAGTGGTTTGATAGAGCCCCAGCATTTT
CASGLIEPQHF
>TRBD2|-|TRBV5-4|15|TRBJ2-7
TGTGCCAGCAGCTTGGGGGGAGGGCTCTCCTACGAGCAGTACTTC
CASSLGGGLSYEQYF
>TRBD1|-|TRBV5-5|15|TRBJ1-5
TGTGCCAGCAGCTTGTATCAGGGGGATAATCAGCCCCAGCATTTT
CASSLYQGDNQPQHF
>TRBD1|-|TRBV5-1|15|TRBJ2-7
TGCGCCAGCAGCTTCCTAGGGGGCGAATCCTACGAGCAGTACTTC
CASSFLGGESYEQYF
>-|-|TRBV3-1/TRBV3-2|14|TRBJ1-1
TGTGCCAGCAGCCAAGAGGGGGGGGAGGGAGCAGCTTTCTTT
CASSQEGGEGAAFF
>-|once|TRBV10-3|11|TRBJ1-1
TGTGCCATCAGGGGGAACACTGAAGCTTTCTTT
CAIRGNTEAFF
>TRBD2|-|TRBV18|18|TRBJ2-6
TGTGCCAGCTCACCGACAAGCGGGGGGGCCTCTGGGGCCAACGTCCTGACTTTC
CASSPTSGGASGANVLTF
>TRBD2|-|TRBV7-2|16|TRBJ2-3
TGTGCCAGCAGCTCCAATCTAGCGGGAGGCACAGATACGCAGTATTTT
CASSSNLAGGTDTQYF
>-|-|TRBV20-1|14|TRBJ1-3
TGCAGTGCTAGTTTGGAGTACTCTGGAAACACCATATATTTT
CSASLEYSGNTIYF
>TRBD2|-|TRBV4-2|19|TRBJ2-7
TGTGCCAGCAGCCAACGGCCGCCGGGACTAGCGGGAGGGCCCCACGAGCAGTACTTC
CASSQRPPGLAGGPHEQYF
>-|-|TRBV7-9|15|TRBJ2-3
TGTGCCAGCACCCAAGGCCGAGGAGGCACAGATACGCAGTATTTT
CASTQGRGGTDTQYF
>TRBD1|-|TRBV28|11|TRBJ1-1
TGTGCCGGACAGGGGCCCACTGAAGCTTTCTTT
CAGQGPTEAFF
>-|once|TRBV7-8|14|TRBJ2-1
TGTGCCAGCAGCTTGTCCGGAACCTACAATGAGCAGTTCTTC
CASSLSGTYNEQFF
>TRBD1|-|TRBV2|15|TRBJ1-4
TGTGCCAGCAGGTCCCAGGGACAGGAATATGAAAAACTGTTTTTT
CASRSQGQEYEKLFF
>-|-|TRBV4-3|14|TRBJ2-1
TGCGCCAGCAGCCAAGATCCTGGCGACAATGAGCAGTTCTTC
CASSQDPGDNEQFF
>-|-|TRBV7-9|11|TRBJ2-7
TGTGCCAGCAGCTTAGTTAGCGAGCAGTACTTC
CASSLVSEQYF
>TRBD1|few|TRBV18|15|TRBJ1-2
TGTGCCAGCTCACACGACAGGGGGGTTAACTATGGCTACACCTTC
CASSHDRGVNYGYTF
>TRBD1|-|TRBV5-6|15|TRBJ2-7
TGTGCCAGCAGCTTGTTTGGACAGGGCTCCTACGAGCAGTACTTC
CASSLFGQGSYEQYF
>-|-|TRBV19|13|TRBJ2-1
TGTGCCAGTAGTAAGGGGTGGAGCGAGGAGCAGTTCTTC
CASSKGWSEEQFF
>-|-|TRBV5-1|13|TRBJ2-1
TGCGCCAGCAGCTTGGGGACCGTCAATGAGCAGTTCTTC
CASSLGTVNEQFF
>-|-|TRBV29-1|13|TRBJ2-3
TGCAGCGTTGAAACCAGCGGGACAGATACGCAGTATTTT
CSVETSGTDTQYF
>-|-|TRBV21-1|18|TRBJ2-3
TGTGCCAGCAGCAAAGGTTCCGGGGGACAGGGTGGCACAGATACGCAGTATTTT
CASSKGSGGQGGTDTQYF
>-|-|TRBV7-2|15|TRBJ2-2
TGTGCCAGCAGCTTAGGGCCAGGAGACACCGGGGAGCTGTTTTTT
CASSLGPGDTGELFF
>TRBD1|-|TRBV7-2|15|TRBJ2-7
TGTGCCAGCAGCCTGACCTCACAGGGGGTCGGTGGGCAGTACTTC
CASSLTSQGVGGQYF
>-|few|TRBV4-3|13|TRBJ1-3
TGCGCCAGCAGCCAAATCCCGGCAAACACCATATATTTT
CASSQIPANTIYF
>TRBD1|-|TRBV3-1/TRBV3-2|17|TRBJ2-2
TGTGCCAGCAGCCAAGGAGGCGGACAGGGCTACACCGGGGAGCTGTTTTTT
CASSQGGGQGYTGELFF
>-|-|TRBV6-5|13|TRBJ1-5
TGTGCCAGCAGTTACTCTGGGGGGCCCCCCCAGCATTTT
CASSYSGGPPQHF
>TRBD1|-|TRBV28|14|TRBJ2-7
TGTGCCAGCAGTCGACAGGGGGCTAGAAGGGAGCAGTACTTC
CASSRQGARREQYF
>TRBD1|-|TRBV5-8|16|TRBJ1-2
TGTGCCAGCAGCTCCCGGGACAGCTCGTTGATGTATGGCTACACCTTC
CASSSRDSSLMYGYTF
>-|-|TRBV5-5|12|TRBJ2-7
TGTGCCAGCAGCTTCCCCGCGGGCGAGCAGTACTTC
CASSFPAGEQYF
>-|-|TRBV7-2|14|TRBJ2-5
TGTGCCAGCAGCTTGAGCCTCGGGGAAGAGACCCAGTACTTC
CASSLSLGEETQYF
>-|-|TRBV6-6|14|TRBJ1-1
TGTGCCAGCAGTACCCCAGGGAGTGTAACTGAAGCTTTCTTT
CASSTPGSVTEAFF
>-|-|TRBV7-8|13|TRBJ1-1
TGTGCCAGCAGCCAGGGACTTTGGACTGAAGCTTTCTTT
CASSQGLWTEAFF
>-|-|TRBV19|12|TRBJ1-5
TGTGCCAGTATGGGGAGCAATCAGCCCCAGCATTTT
CASMGSNQPQHF
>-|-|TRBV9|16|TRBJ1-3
TGTGCCAGCAGCCCCGGCGGGACTAACTCTGGAAACACCATATATTTT
CASSPGGTNSGNTIYF
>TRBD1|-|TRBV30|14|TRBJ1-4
TGTGCCTGGTCGAGAGGGACAGGGCTAGAAAAACTGTTTTTT
CAWSRGTGLEKLFF